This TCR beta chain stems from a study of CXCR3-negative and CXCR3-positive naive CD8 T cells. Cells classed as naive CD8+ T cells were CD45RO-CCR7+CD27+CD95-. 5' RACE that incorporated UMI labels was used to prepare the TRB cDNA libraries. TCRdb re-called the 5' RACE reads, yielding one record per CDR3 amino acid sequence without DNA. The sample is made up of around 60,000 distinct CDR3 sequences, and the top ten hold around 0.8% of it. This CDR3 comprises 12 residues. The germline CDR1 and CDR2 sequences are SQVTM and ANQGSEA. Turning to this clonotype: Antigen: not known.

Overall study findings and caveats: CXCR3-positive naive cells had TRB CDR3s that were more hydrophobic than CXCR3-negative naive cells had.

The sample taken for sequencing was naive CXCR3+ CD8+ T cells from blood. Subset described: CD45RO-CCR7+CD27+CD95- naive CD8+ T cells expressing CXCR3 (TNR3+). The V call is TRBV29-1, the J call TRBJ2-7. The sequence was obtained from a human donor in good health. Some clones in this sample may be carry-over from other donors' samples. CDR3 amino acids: CSVELHPYEQYF.